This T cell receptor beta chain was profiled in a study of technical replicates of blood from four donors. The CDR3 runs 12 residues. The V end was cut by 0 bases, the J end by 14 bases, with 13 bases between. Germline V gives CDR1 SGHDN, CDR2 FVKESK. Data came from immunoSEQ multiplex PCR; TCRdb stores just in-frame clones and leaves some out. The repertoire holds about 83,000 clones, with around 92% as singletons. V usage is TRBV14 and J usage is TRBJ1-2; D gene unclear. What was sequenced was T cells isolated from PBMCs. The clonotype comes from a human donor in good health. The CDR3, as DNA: TGTGCCAGCAGCCAAGATAGCGCCAGAAGGACCTTC. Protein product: CASSQDSARRTF. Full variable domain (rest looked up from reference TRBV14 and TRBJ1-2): EAGVTQFPSHSVIEKGQTVTLRCDPISGHDNLYWYRRVMGKEIKFLLHFVKESKQDESGMPNNRFLAERTGGTYSTLKVQPAELEDSGVYFCASSQDSARRTFGSGTRLTVV.